This T cell receptor (beta chain) was recorded in a study of OX40 agonist ivuxolimab in advanced cancers. Whole-study context: Dose-escalation subjects each had hepatocellular carcinoma, melanoma, renal cell or head and neck cancer. Prior anti-PD-1, anti-PD-L1 or anti-CTLA-4 therapy did not bar entry, and 40% to 45% had some. Patients achieving partial responses numbered three: one hepatocellular carcinoma case and two cutaneous melanoma cases.

The CDR3 consists of 17 residues. The assay was immunoSEQ multiplex PCR, and TCRdb's table has in-frame clones only and misses some. Of around 95,000 clones in the sample, around 87% are singletons; the top ten hold roughly 0.16%. This chain connects TRBV12-2 to TRBJ2-3; the table's D gene call, TRBD2, was not cross checked with the DNA. TRBV12-2 is annotated as a pseudogene. Sequenced material: CD4+ or CD8+ T cells sorted from blood, taken in a trial of the OX40 agonist ivuxolimab. This TCR was sampled from an adult with an advanced solid tumor such as melanoma, head and neck, liver or kidney cancer. CDR3 in DNA: TGTGCAAGTCGCTTAGCGGTGCGGGACCCTAACACAGATACGCAGTATTTT. It translates to CASRLAVRDPNTDTQYF.